The clone carrying this T cell receptor beta chain was observed once. The antigen is unknown. This entry belongs to a study of long-term antiretroviral therapy in people with HIV. Whole-study findings and limits: Neither ART adherence, viral resistance nor therapy changes were documented. Controls had broader CDR3 length ranges than HIV repertoires did.

Inclusion required at least two post-ART and at least one pre-ART PBMC samples. In each sample, roughly 1-11 million cryopreserved PBMC were present before DNA extraction. V dropped 6 bases and J dropped 1 base, with 15 bases sitting between them. Germline V gene data show CDR1 as SNHLY and CDR2 as FYNNEI. This CDR3 is 15 amino acids long. With survey level as its setting, the immunoSEQ assay was v3.0. Measured with immunoSEQ multiplex PCR; TCRdb has only the in-frame clones, and not every one. Counted here are about 24,000 clones, roughly four fifths occurring once; the ten biggest clones make up roughly a quarter.

The receptor comes from a man aged 50-59 years with HIV. J is TRBJ1-1 and V is TRBV2; D is uncertain. This material consisted of unsorted PBMCs, taken 0.4 years after starting antiretroviral therapy. CDR3 bases: TGTGCCAGCAGCCCCCCTGTTGGACGGAACACTGAAGCTTTCTTT. Translation: CASSPPVGRNTEAFF.